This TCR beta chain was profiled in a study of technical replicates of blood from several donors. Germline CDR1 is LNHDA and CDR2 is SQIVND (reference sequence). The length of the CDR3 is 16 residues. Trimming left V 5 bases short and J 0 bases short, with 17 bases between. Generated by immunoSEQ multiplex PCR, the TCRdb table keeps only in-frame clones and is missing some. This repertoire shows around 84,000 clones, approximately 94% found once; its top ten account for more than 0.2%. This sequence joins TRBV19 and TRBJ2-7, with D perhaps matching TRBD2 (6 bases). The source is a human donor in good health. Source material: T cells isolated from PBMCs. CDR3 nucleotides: TGTGCCAGTAGTGTTAATACTAGCCCTCGCTCCTACGAGCAGTACTTC. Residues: CASSVNTSPRSYEQYF. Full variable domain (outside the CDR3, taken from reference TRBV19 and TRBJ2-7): DGGITQSPKYLFRKEGQNVTLSCEQNLNHDAMYWYRQDPGQGLRLIYYSQIVNDFQKGDIAEGYSVSREKKESFPLTVTSAQKNPTAFYLCASSVNTSPRSYEQYFGPGTRLTVT.